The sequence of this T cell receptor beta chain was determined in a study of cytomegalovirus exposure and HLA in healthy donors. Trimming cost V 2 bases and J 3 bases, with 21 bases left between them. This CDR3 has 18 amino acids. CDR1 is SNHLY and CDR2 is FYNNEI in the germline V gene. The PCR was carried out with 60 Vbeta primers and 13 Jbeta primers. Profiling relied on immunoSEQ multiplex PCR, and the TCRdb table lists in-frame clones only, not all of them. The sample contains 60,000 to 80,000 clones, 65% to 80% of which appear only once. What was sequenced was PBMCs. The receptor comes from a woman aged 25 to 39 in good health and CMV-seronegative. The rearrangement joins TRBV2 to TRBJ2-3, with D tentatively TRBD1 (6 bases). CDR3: CASSESVRAGEKTDTQYF. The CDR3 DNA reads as TGTGCCAGCAGTGAATCTGTTCGGGCAGGGGAGAAAACAGATACGCAGTATTTT. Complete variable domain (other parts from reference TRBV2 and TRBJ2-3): EPEVTQTPSHQVTQMGQEVILRCVPISNHLYFYWYRQILGQKVEFLVSFYNNEISEKSEIFDDQFSVERPDGSNFTLKIRSTKLEDSAMYFCASSESVRAGEKTDTQYFGPGTRLTVL.